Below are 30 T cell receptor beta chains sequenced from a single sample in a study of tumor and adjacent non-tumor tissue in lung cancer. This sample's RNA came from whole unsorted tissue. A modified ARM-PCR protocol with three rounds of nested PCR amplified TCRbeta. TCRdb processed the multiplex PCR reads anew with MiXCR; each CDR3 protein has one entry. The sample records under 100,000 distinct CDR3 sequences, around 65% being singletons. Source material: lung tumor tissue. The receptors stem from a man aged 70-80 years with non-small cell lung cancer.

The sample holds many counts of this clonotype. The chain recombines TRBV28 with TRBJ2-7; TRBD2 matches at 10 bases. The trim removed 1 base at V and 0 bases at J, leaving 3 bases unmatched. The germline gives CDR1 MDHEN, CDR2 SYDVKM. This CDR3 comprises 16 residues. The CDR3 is CASSLSSSGSSYEQYF. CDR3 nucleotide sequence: TGTGCCAGCAGTTTATCGTCTAGCGGGAGCTCCTACGAGCAGTACTTC. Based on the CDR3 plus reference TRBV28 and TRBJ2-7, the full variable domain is DVKVTQSSRYLVKRTGEKVFLECVQDMDHENMFWYRQDPGLGLRLIYFSYDVKMKEKGDIPEGYSVSREKKERFSLILESASTNQTSMYLCASSLSSSGSSYEQYFGPGTRLTVT.

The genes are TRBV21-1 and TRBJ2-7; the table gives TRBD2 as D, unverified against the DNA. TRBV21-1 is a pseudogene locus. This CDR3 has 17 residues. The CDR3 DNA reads TGTGCCAGCAGCAAATTAGTCCTAGGAGGTTCCCACGACCCGCAGTACTTC. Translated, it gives CASSKLVLGGSHDPQYF.

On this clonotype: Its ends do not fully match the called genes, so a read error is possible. CDR3: CVSSRGLAGNIQYF. DNA of the CDR3: TGTGTCAGCAGCCGGGGACTGGCGGGAAACATTCAGTACTTC. The chain combines TRBV11-2 with TRBJ2-4, with D maybe TRBD2 (6 bases). Germline V gene data show CDR1 as SGHAT and CDR2 as FQNNGV. CDR3 length equals 14 residues.

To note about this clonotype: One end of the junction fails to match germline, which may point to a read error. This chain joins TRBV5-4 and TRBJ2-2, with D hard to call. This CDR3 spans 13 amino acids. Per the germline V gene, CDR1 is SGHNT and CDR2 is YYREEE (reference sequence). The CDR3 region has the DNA TGTGCCAGCAGCCTAAGACACACCAGGGAGCTGTTTTTT. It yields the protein CASSLRHTRELFF.

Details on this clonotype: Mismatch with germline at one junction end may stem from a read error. In DNA, the CDR3 is TGTGCCACGGGACGGGGGGTGTACGAGCAGTACTTT. Translating it yields CATGRGVYEQYF. The V gene is TRBV10-3, the J gene TRBJ2-7, with 7 bases fitting TRBD2. The CDR3 has 12 residues. Looked up from germline, CDR1 is ENHRY and CDR2 is SYGVKD.

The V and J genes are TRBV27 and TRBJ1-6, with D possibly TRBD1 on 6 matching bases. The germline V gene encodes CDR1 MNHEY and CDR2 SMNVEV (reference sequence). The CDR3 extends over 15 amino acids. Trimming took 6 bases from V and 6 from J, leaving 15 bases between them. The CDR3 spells CASSRTWTANSPLHF. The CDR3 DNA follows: TGTGCCAGCAGCCGAACTTGGACAGCTAATTCACCCCTCCACTTT.

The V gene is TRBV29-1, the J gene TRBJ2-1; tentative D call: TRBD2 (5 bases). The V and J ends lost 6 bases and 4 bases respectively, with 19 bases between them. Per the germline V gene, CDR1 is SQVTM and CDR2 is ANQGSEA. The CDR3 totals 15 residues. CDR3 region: CSVQHGERRYNEQFF. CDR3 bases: TGCAGCGTACAGCACGGCGAGAGGAGGTACAATGAGCAGTTCTTC.

The CDR3 loop reads CASSRTGNSPLHF. As DNA, the CDR3 is TGTGCCAGCAGTCGAACAGGGAATTCACCCCTCCACTTT. V usage is TRBV7-9 and J usage is TRBJ1-6, with D tentatively TRBD1 (6 bases). The CDR3 runs to 13 residues. With 6 bases removed from V and 7 bases from J, the gap between germline ends came to 10 bases. Germline assignment: CDR1 SEHNR and CDR2 FQNEAQ (reference sequence).

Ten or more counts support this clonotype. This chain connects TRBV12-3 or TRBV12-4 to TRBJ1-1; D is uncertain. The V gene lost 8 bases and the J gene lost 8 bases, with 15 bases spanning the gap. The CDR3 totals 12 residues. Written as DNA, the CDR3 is TGTGCCAGCCTCGACCAACTCGGGGAAGCTTTCTTT. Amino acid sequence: CASLDQLGEAFF.

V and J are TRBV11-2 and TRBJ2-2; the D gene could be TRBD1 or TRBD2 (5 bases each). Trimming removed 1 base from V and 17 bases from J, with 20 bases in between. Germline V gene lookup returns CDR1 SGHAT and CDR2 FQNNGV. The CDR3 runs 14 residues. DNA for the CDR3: TGTGCCAGCAGCTTAGTCAGGGTCACCGGGGTGCTCTTTTTT. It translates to CASSLVRVTGVLFF. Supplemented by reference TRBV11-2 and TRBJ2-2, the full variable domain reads EAGVAQSPRYKIIEKRQSVAFWCNPISGHATLYWYQQILGQGPKLLIQFQNNGVVDDSQLPKDRFSAERLKGVDSTLKIQPAKLEDSAVYLCASSLVRVTGVLFFGEGSRLTVL.

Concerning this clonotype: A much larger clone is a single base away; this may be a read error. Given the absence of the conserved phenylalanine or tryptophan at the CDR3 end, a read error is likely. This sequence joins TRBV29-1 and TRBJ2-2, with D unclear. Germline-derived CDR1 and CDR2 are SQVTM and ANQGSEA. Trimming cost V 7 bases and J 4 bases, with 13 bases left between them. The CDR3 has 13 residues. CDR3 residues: CSASLARTGELFL. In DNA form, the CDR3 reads TGCAGCGCTTCCTTAGCTCGCACCGGGGAGCTGTTTCTT.

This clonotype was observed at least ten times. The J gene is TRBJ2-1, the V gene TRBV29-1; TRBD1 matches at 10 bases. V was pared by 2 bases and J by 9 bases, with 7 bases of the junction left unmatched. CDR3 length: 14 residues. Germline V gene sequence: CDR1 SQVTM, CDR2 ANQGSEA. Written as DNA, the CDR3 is TGCAGCGTTGAAACTGGACAGGGGGATGGTGAGCAGTTCTTC. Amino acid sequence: CSVETGQGDGEQFF.

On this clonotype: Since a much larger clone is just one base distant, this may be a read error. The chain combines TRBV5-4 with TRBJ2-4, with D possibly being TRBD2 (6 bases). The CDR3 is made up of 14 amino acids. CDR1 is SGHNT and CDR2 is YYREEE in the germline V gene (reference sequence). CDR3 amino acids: CASNLEGPKSIQYF. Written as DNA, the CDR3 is TGTGCCAGCAACTTGGAGGGGCCCAAAAGCATTCAGTACTTC.

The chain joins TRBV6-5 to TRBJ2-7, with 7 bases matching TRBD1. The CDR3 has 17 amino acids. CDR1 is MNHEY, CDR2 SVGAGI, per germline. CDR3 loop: CVNRPRTGFLDSYEQYF. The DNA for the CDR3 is TGTGTCAACAGACCCCGGACAGGCTTTCTTGACTCCTACGAGCAGTACTTC.

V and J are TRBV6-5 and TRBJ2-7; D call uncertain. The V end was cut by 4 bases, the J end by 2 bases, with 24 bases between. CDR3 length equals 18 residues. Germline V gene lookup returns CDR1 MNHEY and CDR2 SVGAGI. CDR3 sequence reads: CASSSPSQSMGTPYEQYF. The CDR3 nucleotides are TGTGCCAGCAGTTCCCCTTCCCAAAGCATGGGAACCCCCTACGAGCAGTACTTC.

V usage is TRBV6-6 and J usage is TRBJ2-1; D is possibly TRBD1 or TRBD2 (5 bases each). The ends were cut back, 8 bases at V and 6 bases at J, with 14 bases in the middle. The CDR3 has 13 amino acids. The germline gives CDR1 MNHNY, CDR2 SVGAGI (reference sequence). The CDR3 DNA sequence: TGTGCCAGCTGGGGGACGGATTTCAATGAGCAGTTCTTC. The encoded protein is CASWGTDFNEQFF.

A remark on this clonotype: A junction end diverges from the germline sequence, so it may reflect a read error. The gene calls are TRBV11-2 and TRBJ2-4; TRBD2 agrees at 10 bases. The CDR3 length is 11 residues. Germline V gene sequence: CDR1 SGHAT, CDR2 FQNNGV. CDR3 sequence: CASSTGLALHF. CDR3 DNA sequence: TGTGCCAGCAGCACGGGACTAGCGTTGCACTTC.

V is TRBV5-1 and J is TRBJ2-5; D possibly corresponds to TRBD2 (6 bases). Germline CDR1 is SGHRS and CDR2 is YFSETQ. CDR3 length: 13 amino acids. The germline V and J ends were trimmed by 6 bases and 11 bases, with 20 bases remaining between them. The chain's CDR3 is CASNLELAGTQYF. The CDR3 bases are TGCGCCAGCAACTTAGAGCTGGCGGGGACTCAGTACTTC.

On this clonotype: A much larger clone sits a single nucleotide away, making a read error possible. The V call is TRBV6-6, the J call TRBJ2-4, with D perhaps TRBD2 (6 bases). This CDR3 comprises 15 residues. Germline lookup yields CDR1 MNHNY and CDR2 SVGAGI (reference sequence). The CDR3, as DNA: TGTACCAGCAGTTTCCCCCCGGGAGTGGAAAACATTCAGTACTTC. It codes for CTSSFPPGVENIQYF.

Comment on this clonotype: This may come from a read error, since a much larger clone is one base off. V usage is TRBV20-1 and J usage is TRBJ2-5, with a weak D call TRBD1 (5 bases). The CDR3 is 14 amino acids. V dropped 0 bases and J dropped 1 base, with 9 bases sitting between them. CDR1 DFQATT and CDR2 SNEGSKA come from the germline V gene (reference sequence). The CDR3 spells CSAREGQPQETQYF. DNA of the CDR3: TGCAGTGCTAGAGAGGGGCAGCCCCAAGAGACCCAGTACTTC.

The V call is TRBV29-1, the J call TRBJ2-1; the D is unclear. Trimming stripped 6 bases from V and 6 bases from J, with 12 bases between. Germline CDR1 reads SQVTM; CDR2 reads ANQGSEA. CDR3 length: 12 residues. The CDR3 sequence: CSVERLVNEQFF. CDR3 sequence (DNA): TGCAGCGTCGAAAGACTGGTCAATGAGCAGTTCTTC.

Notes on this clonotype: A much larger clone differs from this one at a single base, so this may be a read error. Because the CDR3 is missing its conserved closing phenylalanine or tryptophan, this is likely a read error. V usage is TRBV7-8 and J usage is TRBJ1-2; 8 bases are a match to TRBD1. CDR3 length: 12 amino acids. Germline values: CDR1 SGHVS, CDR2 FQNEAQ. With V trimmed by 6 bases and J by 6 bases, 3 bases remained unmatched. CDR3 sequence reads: CASSPRGHGYTL. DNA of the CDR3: TGTGCCAGCAGTCCCAGGGGGCATGGCTACACCTTG.

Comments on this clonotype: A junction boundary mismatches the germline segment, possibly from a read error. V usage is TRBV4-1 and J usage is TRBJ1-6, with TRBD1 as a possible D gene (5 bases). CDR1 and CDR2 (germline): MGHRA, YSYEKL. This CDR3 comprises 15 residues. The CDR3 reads CASSQDRTPISPLQF. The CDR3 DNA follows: TGCGCCAGCAGCCAAGATCGGACACCAATTTCACCCCTACAGTTT.

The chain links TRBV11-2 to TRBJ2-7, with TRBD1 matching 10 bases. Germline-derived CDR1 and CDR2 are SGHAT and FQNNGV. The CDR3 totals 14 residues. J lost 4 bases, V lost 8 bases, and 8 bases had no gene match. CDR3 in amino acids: CASGPWTGGYEQYF. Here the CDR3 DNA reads TGTGCCAGCGGCCCATGGACAGGGGGGTACGAGCAGTACTTC.

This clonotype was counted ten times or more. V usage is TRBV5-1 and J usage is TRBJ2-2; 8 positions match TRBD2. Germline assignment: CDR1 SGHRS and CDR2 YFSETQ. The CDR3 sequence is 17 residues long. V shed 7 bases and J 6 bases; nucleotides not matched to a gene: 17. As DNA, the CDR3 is TGCGCCAGCGGAAACTTCAGGAGTAGCGGGATCTCCGGGGAGCTGTTTTTT. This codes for CASGNFRSSGISGELFF.

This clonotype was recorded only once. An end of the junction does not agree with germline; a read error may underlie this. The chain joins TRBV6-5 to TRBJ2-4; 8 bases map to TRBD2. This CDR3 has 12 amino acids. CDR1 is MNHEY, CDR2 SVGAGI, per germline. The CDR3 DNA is TGTACCACCCGGGGGGGCAGAAACATTAAGTACTTC. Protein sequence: CTTRGGRNIKYF.

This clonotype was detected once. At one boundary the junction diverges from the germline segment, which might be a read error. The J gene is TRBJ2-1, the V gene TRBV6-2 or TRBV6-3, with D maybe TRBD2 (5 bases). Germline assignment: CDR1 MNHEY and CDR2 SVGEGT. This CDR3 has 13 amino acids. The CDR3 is CASSPRLFDELFF. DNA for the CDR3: TGTGCCAGCAGTCCAAGACTATTCGATGAGCTGTTCTTC.

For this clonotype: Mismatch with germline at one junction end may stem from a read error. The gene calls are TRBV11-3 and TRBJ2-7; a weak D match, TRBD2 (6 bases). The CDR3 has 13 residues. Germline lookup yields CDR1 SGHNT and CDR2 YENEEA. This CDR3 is CVCSLEGWSEQYF. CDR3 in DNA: TGTGTCTGCAGCTTGGAGGGCTGGTCGGAGCAGTATTTC.

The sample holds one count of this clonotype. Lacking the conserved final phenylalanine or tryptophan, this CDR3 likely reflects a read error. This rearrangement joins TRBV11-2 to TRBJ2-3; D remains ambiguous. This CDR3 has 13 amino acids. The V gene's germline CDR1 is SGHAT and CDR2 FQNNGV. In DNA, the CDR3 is TGTGTCAGCAGCTTAGGAATAGGGGATACGCAGTATTTG. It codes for CVSSLGIGDTQYL.

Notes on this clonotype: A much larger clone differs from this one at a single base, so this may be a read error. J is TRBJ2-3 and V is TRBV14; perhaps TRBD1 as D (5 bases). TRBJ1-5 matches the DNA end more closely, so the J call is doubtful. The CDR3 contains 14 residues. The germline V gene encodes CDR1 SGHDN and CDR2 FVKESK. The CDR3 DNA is TGTGCCAGCAGCCCGACAGTATTCACAGATACGCAGCATTTT. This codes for CASSPTVFTDTQHF.